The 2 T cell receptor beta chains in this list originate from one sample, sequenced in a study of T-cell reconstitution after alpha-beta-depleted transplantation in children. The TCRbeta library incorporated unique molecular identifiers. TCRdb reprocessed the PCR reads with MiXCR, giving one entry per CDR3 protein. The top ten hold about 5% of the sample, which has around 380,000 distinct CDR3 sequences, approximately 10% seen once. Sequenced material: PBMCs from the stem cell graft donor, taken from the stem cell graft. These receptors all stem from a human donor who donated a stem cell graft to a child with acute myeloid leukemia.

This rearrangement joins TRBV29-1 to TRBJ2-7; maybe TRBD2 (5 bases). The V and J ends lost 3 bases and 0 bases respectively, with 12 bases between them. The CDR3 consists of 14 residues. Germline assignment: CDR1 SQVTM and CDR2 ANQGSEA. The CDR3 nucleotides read TGCAGCGTTGAGAGGGCAGGTGACTCCTACGAGCAGTACTTC. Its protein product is CSVERAGDSYEQYF.

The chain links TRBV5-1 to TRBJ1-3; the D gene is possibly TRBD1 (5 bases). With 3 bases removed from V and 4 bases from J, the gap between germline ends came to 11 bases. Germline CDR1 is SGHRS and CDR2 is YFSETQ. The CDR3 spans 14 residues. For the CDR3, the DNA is TGCGCCAGCAGCTCCGGGACGGCGGGAAACACCATATATTTT. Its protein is CASSSGTAGNTIYF.